This T cell receptor (beta chain) originates from a study of T-cell reconstitution after alpha-beta-depleted transplantation in children. Broader study findings: At day 60, the high TCRbeta diversity found in some patients originated from recipient T cells and thymic progenitors that had survived.

In its sample, this clonotype was seen many times. The antigen remains unidentified. The ends lost 7 bases at V and 4 bases at J; junction bases unmatched: 9. CDR3 length: 14 amino acids. From germline, CDR1 is MNHNS and CDR2 SASEGT. Preparation of the TCRbeta library was carried out with unique molecular identifiers. MiXCR, applied by TCRdb to the PCR reads, yields one record per CDR3 protein. The repertoire holds over 200,000 distinct CDR3 sequences, with about 11% as singletons. This TCR was recovered from a child under two years old with acute myeloid leukemia, due to receive a stem cell transplant. Sequenced here: PBMCs, sampled before TCRalphabeta/CD19-depleted stem cell transplant. This chain connects TRBV6-1 to TRBJ1-1, with TRBD1 matching over 7 bases. The DNA for the CDR3 is TGTGCCAGCACCCCAGGGGGGCACCCCACTGAAGCTTTCTTT. Encoded protein: CASTPGGHPTEAFF.